This is a list of T cell receptor beta chains from one sample in a study of chemoradiotherapy in HPV16-positive cancers. Profiling relied on immunoSEQ multiplex PCR, and the TCRdb table lists in-frame clones only, not all of them. Here the sample spans 1,000 to 1,500 clones, around nine tenths being singletons. Sequencing was performed on tumor tissue, taken from a patient who underwent chemoradiotherapy. These receptors all come from a human donor with HPV-associated anogenital cancer. Each CDR3 is given with its conserved first and last residue. A D gene is named only where the DNA matches it firmly. The size entry is marked missing in some rows and otherwise reads once, few, many or a size class.

size | J | D | V | DNA | CDR3
. | TRBJ2-5 | . | TRBV5-4 | TGTGCCAGCAGCGCCGATCATACAGAGACCCAGTACTTC | CASSADHTETQYF
. | TRBJ2-2 | TRBD2 | TRBV28 | TGTGCCAGCAGTTTACCTGGATTTGGGGGAGGGCGTCTCGGGGAGCTGTTTTTT | CASSLPGFGGGRLGELFF
. | TRBJ2-7 | . | TRBV6-6 | TGTGCCAGCAGTTACAGGCTCGGGTCCTACGAGCAGTACTTC | CASSYRLGSYEQYF
. | TRBJ1-3 | . | TRBV7-2 | TGTGCCAGCAGCTTAGCCTTAATGCTTTCTGGAAACACCATATATTTT | CASSLALMLSGNTIYF
. | TRBJ2-1 | TRBD2 | TRBV19 | TGTGCCAGTAGTTTGTCGGGGGGTGAGCAGTTCTTC | CASSLSGGEQFF
. | TRBJ1-5 | . | TRBV18 | TGTGCCAGCTCACCGGACGGAATGGGCAATCAGCCCCAGCATTTT | CASSPDGMGNQPQHF
. | TRBJ1-1 | . | TRBV7-2 | TGTGCCAGCAGCTTAGGCGGAAGCATCAACACTGAAGCTTTCTTT | CASSLGGSINTEAFF
. | TRBJ1-2 | . | TRBV9 | TGTGCCAGCAGCCCCGAGGGTGGTGGCTACACCTTC | CASSPEGGGYTF
. | TRBJ1-2 | . | TRBV2 | TGTGCCAGCAGTTTTCTAGTAAACTATGGCTACACCTTC | CASSFLVNYGYTF
. | TRBJ1-2 | TRBD1 | TRBV15 | TGTGCCACCAGCTCCCGGGACAGGGGGCGCAGGAACTATGGCTACACCTTC | CATSSRDRGRRNYGYTF
. | TRBJ2-3 | TRBD2 | TRBV29-1 | TGCAGCGTTGATGGTGGCGGGAGCGGGATAGATACGCAGTATTTT | CSVDGGGSGIDTQYF
. | TRBJ1-1 | . | TRBV19 | TGTGCCAGTACCGGCCGGGCGGCCATGAAAATGAACACTGAAGCTTTCTTT | CASTGRAAMKMNTEAFF
. | TRBJ2-1 | TRBD1 | TRBV11-2 | TGTGCCAGCAGCCAGCGGACAGGGGGGCAGTTCTTC | CASSQRTGGQFF
. | TRBJ2-1 | . | TRBV5-1 | TGCGCCAGCAGTGGAGACTCCTACAATGAGCAGTTCTTC | CASSGDSYNEQFF
. | TRBJ2-5 | TRBD1 | TRBV7-2 | TGTGCCAGCAGCTTAGTAGGGGGCCGGGAGACCCAGTACTTC | CASSLVGGRETQYF
once | TRBJ2-3 | . | TRBV5-1 | TGCGCCAGCACCGACCTCGGGGGCGAGGATACGCAGTATTTT | CASTDLGGEDTQYF
few | TRBJ2-2 | TRBD2 | TRBV19 | TGTGCCAGTAGTAGAGCGGGAGTCATCACCGGGGAGCTGTTTTTT | CASSRAGVITGELFF
. | TRBJ2-3 | . | TRBV9 | TGTGCCAGCAGCCCCGGGGGACGCACAGATACGCAGTATTTT | CASSPGGRTDTQYF
. | TRBJ2-1 | TRBD2 | TRBV4-1 | TGCGCCAGCAGCCGGACCCTAGCGGGAGGAATAAATGAGCAGTTCTTC | CASSRTLAGGINEQFF
. | TRBJ2-7 | . | TRBV5-5 | TGTGCCAGCAGCTTGGACCACGAGCAGTACTTC | CASSLDHEQYF
. | TRBJ2-7 | . | TRBV10-3 | TGTGCCATCAGTGAGGCAGGGCTTGAGCAGTACTTC | CAISEAGLEQYF
. | TRBJ1-2 | . | TRBV19 | TGTGCCAGTAGTGGGGGACATCTTAACTATGGCTACACCTTC | CASSGGHLNYGYTF
. | TRBJ1-5 | . | TRBV4-1 | TGCGCCAGCAGCCAAGAAGGGACAACCAATCAGCCCCAGCATTTT | CASSQEGTTNQPQHF
. | TRBJ1-5 | TRBD1 | TRBV6-1 | TGTGCCAGCAATTCGGGACAGGGTGGCAATCAGCCCCAGCATTTT | CASNSGQGGNQPQHF
. | TRBJ2-7 | . | TRBV21-1 | TGTGCCAGCAACCAATACTCCGGGACTCGGTCATGCTACGAGCAGTACTTC | CASNQYSGTRSCYEQYF
. | TRBJ1-2 | . | TRBV29-1 | TGCAGCGTTGAAACGGGGGTCTATGGCTACACCTTC | CSVETGVYGYTF
. | TRBJ2-2 | TRBD2 | TRBV6-1 | TGTGCCAGCAGTGAAAGCGGGAGAAACACCGGGGAGCTGTTTTTT | CASSESGRNTGELFF
. | TRBJ1-5 | . | TRBV19 | TGTGCCAGTAGTATAGATCGGACCCGAACTGGCAATCAGCCCCAGCATTTT | CASSIDRTRTGNQPQHF
. | TRBJ2-1 | . | TRBV9 | TGTGCCAGCAGCGTCGCCTCGGACGGTTACAATGAGCAGTTCTTC | CASSVASDGYNEQFF
. | TRBJ2-1 | . | TRBV29-1 | TGCAGCGTTGACCCCTACAATGAGCAGTTCTTC | CSVDPYNEQFF
. | TRBJ2-3 | TRBD2 | TRBV6-4 | TGTGCCAGCAGTGACACTAGCGAAGATACGCAGTATTTT | CASSDTSEDTQYF
few | TRBJ1-1 | . | TRBV28 | TGTGCCAGCAGTTATAGACCCGCTGAAGCTTTCTTT | CASSYRPAEAFF
. | TRBJ1-4 | TRBD1 | TRBV6-5 | TGTGCCAGCAGGCCTGGGTGGGACAGTAATGAAAAACTGTTTTTT | CASRPGWDSNEKLFF
. | TRBJ1-3 | . | TRBV5-4 | TGTGCCAGCAGCTTGGGGGGAGGACGGACAGGAAACACCATATATTTT | CASSLGGGRTGNTIYF
. | TRBJ1-5 | . | TRBV15 | TGTGCCACCAGCAGAGATAGTAATACAGGGAGTGGGAATCAGCCCCAGCATTTT | CATSRDSNTGSGNQPQHF
. | TRBJ2-3 | TRBD1 | TRBV29-1 | TGCAGCGCTCAGACAGGGGGAGATACGCAGTATTTT | CSAQTGGDTQYF
. | TRBJ1-1 | . | TRBV28 | TGTGCCAGTGGACGATGGGACACTGAAGCTTTCTTT | CASGRWDTEAFF
. | TRBJ1-2 | . | TRBV9 | TGTGCCAGCAGCGTAGCTCCGGACTCGTATGGCTACACCTTC | CASSVAPDSYGYTF
. | TRBJ2-1 | TRBD1 | TRBV11-3 | TGTGCCAGCAGCCAAGGACAGGGGCAGCAGTTCTTC | CASSQGQGQQFF
. | TRBJ2-1 | TRBD1 | TRBV7-3 | TGTGCCAGCAGCTTAAGACAGGGGTCTTACAATGAGCAGTTCTTC | CASSLRQGSYNEQFF
. | TRBJ1-3 | . | TRBV13 | TGTGCCAGCAGCTTACTCGGTGGAAACACCATATATTTT | CASSLLGGNTIYF
. | TRBJ2-3 | TRBD2 | TRBV4-3 | TGCGCCAGCAGCCAAGAACTAGCGGGAGGGCCAGATACGCAGTATTTT | CASSQELAGGPDTQYF
. | TRBJ2-1 | TRBD2 | TRBV7-3 | TGTGCCAGCAGCTTAACGGGAGGGCCTTCTTACAATGAGCAGTTCTTC | CASSLTGGPSYNEQFF
. | TRBJ2-1 | . | TRBV11-2 | TGTGCCAGCAGCTTACGTACTGGTGAGCAGTTCTTC | CASSLRTGEQFF